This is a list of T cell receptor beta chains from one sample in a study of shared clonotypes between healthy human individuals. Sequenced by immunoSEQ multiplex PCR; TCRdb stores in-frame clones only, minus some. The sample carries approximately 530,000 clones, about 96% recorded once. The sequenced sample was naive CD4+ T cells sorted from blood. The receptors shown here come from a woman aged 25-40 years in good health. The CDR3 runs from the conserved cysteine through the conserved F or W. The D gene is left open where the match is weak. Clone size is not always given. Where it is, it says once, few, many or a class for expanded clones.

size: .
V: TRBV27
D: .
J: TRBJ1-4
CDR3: CASGQRGEKLFF
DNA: TGTGCCAGCGGGCAGAGGGGAGAAAAACTGTTTTTT

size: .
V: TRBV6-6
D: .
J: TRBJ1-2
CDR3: CASSYSTANYGYTF
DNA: TGTGCCAGCAGTTACTCGACGGCGAACTATGGCTACACCTTC

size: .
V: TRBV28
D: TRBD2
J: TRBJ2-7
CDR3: CASSATPGLAGMREQYF
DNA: TGTGCCAGCAGTGCCACCCCCGGACTAGCGGGGATGAGGGAGCAGTACTTC

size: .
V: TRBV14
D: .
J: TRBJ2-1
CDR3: CASSHRGAYNEQFF
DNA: TGTGCCAGCAGCCATCGGGGCGCTTACAATGAGCAGTTCTTC

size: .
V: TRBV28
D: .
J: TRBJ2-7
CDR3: CASRQGPYEQYF
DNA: TGTGCCAGCAGACAGGGCCCCTACGAGCAGTACTTC

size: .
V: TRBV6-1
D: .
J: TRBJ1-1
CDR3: CASRPHPNTEAFF
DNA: TGTGCCAGCCGTCCGCACCCGAACACTGAAGCTTTCTTT

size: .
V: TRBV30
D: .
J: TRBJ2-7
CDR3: CAWSVSYEQYF
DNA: TGTGCCTGGAGTGTTTCCTACGAGCAGTACTTC

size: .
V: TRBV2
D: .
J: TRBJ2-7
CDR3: CATRQDPYEQYF
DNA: TGTGCCACCCGACAGGACCCCTACGAGCAGTACTTC

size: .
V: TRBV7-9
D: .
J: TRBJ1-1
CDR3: CASSLASPKTTEAFF
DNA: TGTGCCAGCAGCTTAGCGTCACCCAAGACGACTGAAGCTTTCTTT

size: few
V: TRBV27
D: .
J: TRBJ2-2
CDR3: CASRFRLDTDTGELFF
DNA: TGTGCCAGCAGATTCCGTTTAGATACAGACACCGGGGAGCTGTTTTTT

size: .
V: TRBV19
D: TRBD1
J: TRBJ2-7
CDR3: CASSTGTAFEQYF
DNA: TGTGCCAGTAGTACCGGGACAGCCTTCGAGCAGTACTTC

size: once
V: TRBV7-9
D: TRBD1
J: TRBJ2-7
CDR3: CASSKDRVGRNEQYF
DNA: TGTGCCAGCAGCAAAGACAGGGTAGGAAGAAACGAGCAGTACTTC

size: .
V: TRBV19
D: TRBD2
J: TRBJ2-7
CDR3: CASKNLAGGPEQYF
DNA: TGTGCCAGTAAAAACTTAGCGGGAGGGCCGGAGCAGTACTTC

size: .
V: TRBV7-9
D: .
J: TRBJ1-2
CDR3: CASRWGADGYTF
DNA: TGTGCCAGTCGGTGGGGGGCAGATGGCTACACCTTC

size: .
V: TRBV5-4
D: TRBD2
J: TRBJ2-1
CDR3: CASSSGTSGGYNEQFF
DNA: TGTGCCAGCAGCTCGGGAACTAGCGGGGGATACAATGAGCAGTTCTTC

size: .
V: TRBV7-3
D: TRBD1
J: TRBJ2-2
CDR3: CASSSPGTGGRTGELFF
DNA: TGTGCCAGCAGCTCTCCCGGGACAGGGGGCCGGACCGGGGAGCTGTTTTTT

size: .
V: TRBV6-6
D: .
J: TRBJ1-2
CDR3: CASRQNYGYTF
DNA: TGTGCCAGCAGGCAGAACTATGGCTACACCTTC

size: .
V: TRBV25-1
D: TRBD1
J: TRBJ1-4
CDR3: CASSADRKDEKLFF
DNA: TGTGCCAGCAGTGCGGACAGGAAGGATGAAAAACTGTTTTTT

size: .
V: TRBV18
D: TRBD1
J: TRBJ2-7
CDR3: CASRPGQGAGEQYF
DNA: TGTGCCAGCCGGCCGGGACAGGGGGCGGGAGAGCAGTACTTC

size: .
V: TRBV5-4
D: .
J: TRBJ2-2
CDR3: CASSLAGGRTGELFF
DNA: TGTGCCAGCAGCTTGGCCGGCGGTAGGACCGGGGAGCTGTTTTTT

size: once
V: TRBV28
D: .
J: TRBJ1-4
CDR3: CASRTRQDATNEKLFF
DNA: TGTGCCAGCAGAACCAGACAGGATGCAACTAATGAAAAACTGTTTTTT

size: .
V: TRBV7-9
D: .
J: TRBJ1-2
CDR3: CASSSLGSIIGYTF
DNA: TGTGCCAGCAGCTCCTTAGGGTCTATTATAGGCTACACCTTC

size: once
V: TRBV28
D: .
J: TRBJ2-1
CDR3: CASSQPQTSYNEQFF
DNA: TGTGCCAGCAGTCAACCACAAACCTCCTACAATGAGCAGTTCTTC

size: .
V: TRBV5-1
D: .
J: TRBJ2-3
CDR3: CASSLDRGSGTDTQYF
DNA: TGCGCCAGCAGCTTGGATCGGGGGTCGGGCACAGATACGCAGTATTTT

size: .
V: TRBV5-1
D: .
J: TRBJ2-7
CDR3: CASSLGQNYEQYF
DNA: TGCGCCAGCAGCTTGGGACAGAACTACGAGCAGTACTTC

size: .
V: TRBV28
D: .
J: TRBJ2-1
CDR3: CASGGRRISYNEQFF
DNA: TGTGCCAGCGGGGGGAGGAGAATCTCCTACAATGAGCAGTTCTTC

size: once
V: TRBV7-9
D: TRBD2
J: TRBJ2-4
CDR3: CASSLGTSGSLAKNIQYF
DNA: TGTGCCAGCAGCTTAGGTACTAGCGGGAGCCTAGCCAAAAACATTCAGTACTTC

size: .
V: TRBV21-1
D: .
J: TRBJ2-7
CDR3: CASSNKVLGQAKDEQYF
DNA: TGTGCCAGCAGCAACAAGGTCTTGGGACAGGCTAAGGACGAGCAGTACTTC

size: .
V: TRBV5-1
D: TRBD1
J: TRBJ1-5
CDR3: CASSLGTGSRQPQHF
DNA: TGCGCCAGCAGCTTAGGGACAGGGAGTCGTCAGCCCCAGCATTTT

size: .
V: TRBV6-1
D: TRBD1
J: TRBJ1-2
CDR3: CASSSRQGRPYGYTF
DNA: TGTGCCAGCAGCTCTCGACAGGGACGGCCCTATGGCTACACCTTC

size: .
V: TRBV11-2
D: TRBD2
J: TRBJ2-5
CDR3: CASSLGGVAGTRETQYF
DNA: TGTGCCAGCAGCTTAGGTGGTGTAGCGGGTACTCGAGAGACCCAGTACTTC

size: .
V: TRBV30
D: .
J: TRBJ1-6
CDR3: CAWSEKDRDNSPLHF
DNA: TGTGCCTGGAGCGAAAAGGACAGAGATAATTCACCCCTCCACTTT

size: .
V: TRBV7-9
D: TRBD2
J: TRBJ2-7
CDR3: CASSLGLAGGSSYEQYF
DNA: TGTGCCAGCAGCCTGGGACTAGCGGGAGGGAGCTCCTACGAGCAGTACTTC

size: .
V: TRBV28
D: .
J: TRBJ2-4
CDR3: CASSYIDTAKNIQYF
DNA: TGTGCCAGCAGTTACATCGATACAGCCAAAAACATTCAGTACTTC

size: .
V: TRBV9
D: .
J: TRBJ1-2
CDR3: CASSATGAYGYTF
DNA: TGTGCCAGCAGCGCGACAGGCGCCTATGGCTACACCTTC

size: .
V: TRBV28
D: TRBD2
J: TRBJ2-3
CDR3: CASSLTSLTDTQYF
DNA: TGTGCCAGCAGTTTGACTAGCTTGACAGATACGCAGTATTTT

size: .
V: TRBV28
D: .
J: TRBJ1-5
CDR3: CASSSLIGPQHF
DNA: TGTGCCAGCAGTTCCTTAATCGGGCCCCAGCATTTT

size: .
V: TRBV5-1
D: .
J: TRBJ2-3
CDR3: CASSQDAHGTQYF
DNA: TGCGCCAGCAGCCAAGATGCTCACGGTACGCAGTATTTT

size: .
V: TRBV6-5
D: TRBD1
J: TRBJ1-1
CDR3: CASSQTGSYTEAFF
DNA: TGTGCCAGCAGTCAGACAGGGTCGTACACTGAAGCTTTCTTT

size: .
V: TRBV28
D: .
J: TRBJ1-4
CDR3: CASSPLSRYSTNEKLFF
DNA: TGTGCCAGCAGCCCCCTTTCCCGCTACTCAACTAATGAAAAACTGTTTTTT

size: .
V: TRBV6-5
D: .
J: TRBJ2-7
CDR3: CASRDSRSSYEQYF
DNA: TGTGCCAGCAGGGACAGCCGGAGCTCCTACGAGCAGTACTTC